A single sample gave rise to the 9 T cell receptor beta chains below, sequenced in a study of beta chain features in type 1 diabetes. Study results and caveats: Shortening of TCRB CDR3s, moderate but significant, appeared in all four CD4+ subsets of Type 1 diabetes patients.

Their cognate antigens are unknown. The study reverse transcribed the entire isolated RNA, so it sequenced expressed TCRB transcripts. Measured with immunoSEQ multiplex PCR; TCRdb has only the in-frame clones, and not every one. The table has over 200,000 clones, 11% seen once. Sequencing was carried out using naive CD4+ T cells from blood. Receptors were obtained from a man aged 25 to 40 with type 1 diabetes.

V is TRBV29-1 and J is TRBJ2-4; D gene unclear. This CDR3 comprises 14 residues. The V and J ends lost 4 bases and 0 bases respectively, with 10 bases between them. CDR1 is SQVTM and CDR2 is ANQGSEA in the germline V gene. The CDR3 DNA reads TGCAGCGTTGCAACGACTGGAGCCAAAAACATTCAGTACTTC. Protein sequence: CSVATTGAKNIQYF.

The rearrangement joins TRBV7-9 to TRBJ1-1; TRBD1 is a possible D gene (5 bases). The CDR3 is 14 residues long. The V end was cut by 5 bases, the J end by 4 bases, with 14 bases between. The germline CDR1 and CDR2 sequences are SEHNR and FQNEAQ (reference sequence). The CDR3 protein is CASSAAGMSTEAFF. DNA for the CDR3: TGTGCCAGCAGCGCAGCAGGGATGTCCACTGAAGCTTTCTTT.

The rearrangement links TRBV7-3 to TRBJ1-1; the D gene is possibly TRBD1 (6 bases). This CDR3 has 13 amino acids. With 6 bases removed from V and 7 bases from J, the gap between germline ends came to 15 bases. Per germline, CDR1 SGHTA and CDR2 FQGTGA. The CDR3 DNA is TGTGCCAGCAGTCGTGGGACAAGCAGTGAAGCTTTCTTT. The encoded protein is CASSRGTSSEAFF.

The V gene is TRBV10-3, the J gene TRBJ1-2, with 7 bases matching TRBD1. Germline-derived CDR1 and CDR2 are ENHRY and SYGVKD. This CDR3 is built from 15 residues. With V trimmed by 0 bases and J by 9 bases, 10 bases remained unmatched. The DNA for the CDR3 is TGTGCCATCAGTGAGTCGACCAGGGGGTATACGAGCTACACCTTC. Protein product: CAISESTRGYTSYTF.

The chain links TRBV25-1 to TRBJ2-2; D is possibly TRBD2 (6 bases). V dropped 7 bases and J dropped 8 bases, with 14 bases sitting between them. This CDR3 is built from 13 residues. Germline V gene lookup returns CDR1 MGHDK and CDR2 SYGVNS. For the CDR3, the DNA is TGTGCCAGCACTGGACTATCTTCGGGGGAGCTGTTTTTT. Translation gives CASTGLSSGELFF. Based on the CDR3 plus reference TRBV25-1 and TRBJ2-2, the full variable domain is EADIYQTPRYLVIGTGKKITLECSQTMGHDKMYWYQQDPGMELHLIHYSYGVNSTEKGDLSSESTVSRIRTEHFPLTLESARPSHTSQYLCASTGLSSGELFFGEGSRLTVL.

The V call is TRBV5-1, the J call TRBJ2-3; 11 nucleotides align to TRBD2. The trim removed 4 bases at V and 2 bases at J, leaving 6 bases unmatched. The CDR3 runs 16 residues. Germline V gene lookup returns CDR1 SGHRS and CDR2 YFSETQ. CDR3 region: CASSRRTSGYTDTQYF. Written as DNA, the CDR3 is TGCGCCAGCAGCCGGCGGACTAGCGGGTACACAGATACGCAGTATTTT. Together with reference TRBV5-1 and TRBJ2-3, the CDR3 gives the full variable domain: KAGVTQTPRYLIKTRGQQVTLSCSPISGHRSVSWYQQTPGQGLQFLFEYFSETQRNKGNFPGRFSGRQFSNSRSEMNVSTLELGDSALYLCASSRRTSGYTDTQYFGPGTRLTVL.

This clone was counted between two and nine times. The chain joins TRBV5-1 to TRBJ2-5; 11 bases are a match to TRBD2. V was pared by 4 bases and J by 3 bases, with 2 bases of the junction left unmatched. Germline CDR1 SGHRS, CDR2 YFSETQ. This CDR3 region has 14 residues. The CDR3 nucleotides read TGCGCCAGCAGCATACTAGCGGGAGAAGAGACCCAGTACTTC. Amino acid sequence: CASSILAGEETQYF.

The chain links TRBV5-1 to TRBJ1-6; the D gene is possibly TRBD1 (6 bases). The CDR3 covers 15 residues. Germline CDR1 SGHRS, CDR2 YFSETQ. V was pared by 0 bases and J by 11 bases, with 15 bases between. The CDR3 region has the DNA TGCGCCAGCAGCTTGGTAGGACAGCCGACCCCACCCCTCCACTTT. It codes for CASSLVGQPTPPLHF.

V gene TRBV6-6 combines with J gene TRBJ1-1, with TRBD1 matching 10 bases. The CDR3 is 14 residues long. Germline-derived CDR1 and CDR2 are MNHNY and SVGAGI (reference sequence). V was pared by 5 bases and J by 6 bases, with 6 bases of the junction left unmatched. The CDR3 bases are TGTGCCAGCAGTCCGACAGGGGGCGAGTCTGAAGCTTTCTTT. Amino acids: CASSPTGGESEAFF.